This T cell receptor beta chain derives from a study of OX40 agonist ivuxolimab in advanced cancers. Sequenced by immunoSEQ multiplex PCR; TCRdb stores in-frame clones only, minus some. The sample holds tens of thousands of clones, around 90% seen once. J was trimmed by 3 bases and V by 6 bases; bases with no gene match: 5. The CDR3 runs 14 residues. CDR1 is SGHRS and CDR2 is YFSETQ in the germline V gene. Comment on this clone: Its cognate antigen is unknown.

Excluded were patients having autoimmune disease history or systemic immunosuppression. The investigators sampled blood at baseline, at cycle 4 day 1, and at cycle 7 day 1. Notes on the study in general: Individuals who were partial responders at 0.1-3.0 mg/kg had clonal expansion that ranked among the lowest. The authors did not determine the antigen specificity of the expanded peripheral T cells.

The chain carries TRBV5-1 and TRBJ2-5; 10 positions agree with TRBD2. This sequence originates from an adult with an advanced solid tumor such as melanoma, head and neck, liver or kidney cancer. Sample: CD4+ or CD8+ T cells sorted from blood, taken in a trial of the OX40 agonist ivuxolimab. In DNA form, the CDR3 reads TGCGCCAGCACGGTAGCGGGGGGTAAAGAGACCCAGTACTTC. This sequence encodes CASTVAGGKETQYF.